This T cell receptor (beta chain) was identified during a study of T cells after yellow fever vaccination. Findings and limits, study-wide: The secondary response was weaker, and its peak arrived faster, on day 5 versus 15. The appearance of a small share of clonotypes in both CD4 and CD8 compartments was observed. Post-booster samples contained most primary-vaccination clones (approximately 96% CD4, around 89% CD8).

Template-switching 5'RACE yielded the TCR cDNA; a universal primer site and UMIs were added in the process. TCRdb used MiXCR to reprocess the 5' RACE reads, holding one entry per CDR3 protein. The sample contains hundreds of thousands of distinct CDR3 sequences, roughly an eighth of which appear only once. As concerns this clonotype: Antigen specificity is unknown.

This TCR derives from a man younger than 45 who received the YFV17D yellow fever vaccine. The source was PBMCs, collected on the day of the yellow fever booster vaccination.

In nucleotides, the CDR3 is TGCGCCAGCAGCCAACGGTCCGGGGTCGAGCAGTACTTC. Encoded protein: CASSQRSGVEQYF. The chain joins TRBV4-3 to TRBJ2-7, with D tentatively TRBD2 (5 bases). Germline lookup yields CDR1 LGHNA and CDR2 YSLEER. The V end lost 2 bases, the J end lost 6 bases, and 11 bases lay between the germline ends. The CDR3 length is 13 residues.